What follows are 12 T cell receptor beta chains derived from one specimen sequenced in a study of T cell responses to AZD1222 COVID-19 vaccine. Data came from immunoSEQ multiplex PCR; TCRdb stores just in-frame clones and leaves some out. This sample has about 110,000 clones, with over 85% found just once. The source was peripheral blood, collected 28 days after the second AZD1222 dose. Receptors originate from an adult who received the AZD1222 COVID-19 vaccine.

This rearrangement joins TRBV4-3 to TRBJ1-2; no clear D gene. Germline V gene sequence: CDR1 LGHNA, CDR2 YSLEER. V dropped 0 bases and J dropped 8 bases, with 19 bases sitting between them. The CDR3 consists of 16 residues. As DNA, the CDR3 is TGCGCCAGCAGCCAAGATAGGTGGTCGGCAGGAAGCGGCTACACCTTC. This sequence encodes CASSQDRWSAGSGYTF.

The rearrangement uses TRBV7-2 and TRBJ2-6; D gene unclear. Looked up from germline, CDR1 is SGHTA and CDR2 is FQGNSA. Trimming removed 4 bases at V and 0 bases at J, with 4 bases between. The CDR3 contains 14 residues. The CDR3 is CASSSSSGANVLTF. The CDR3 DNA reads TGTGCCAGCAGCTCAAGCTCTGGGGCCAACGTCCTGACTTTC.

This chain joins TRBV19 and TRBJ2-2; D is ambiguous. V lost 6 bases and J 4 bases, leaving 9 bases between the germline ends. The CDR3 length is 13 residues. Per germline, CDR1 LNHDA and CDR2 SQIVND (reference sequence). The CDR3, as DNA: TGTGCCAGTAGCCCCTACACCACCGGGGAGCTGTTTTTT. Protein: CASSPYTTGELFF.

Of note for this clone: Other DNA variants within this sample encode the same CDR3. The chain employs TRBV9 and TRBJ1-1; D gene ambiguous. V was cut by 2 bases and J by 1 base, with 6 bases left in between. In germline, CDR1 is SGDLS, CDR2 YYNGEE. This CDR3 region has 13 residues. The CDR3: CASSVSPNTEAFF. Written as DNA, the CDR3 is TGTGCCAGCAGCGTTTCACCGAACACTGAAGCTTTCTTT.

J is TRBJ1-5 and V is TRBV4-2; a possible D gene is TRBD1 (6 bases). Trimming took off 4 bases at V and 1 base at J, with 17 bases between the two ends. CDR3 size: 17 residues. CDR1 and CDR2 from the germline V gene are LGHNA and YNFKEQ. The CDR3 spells CASSPRQGGGSNQPQHF. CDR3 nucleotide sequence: TGTGCCAGCAGCCCTAGACAAGGGGGAGGGAGCAATCAGCCCCAGCATTTT.

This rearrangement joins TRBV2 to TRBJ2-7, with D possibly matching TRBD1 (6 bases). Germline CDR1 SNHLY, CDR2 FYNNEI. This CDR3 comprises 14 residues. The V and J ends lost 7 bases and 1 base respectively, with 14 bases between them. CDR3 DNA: TGTGCCAGCAACCCCGCCAGGGGATCCTACGAGCAGTACTTC. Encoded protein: CASNPARGSYEQYF. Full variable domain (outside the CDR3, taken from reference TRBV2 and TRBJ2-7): EPEVTQTPSHQVTQMGQEVILRCVPISNHLYFYWYRQILGQKVEFLVSFYNNEISEKSEIFDDQFSVERPDGSNFTLKIRSTKLEDSAMYFCASNPARGSYEQYFGPGTRLTVT.

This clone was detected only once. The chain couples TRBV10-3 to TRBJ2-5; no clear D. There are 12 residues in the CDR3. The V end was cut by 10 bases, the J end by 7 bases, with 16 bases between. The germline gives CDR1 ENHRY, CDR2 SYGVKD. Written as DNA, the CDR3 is TGTGCCACGAAACACTCCCTGGGGACCCAGTACTTC. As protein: CATKHSLGTQYF.

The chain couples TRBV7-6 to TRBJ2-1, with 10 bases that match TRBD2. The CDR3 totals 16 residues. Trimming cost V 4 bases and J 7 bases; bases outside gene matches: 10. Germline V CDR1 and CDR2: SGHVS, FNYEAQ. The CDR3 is CASSSLTSGVGNEQFF. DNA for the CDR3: TGTGCCAGCAGCTCGCTTACTAGCGGGGTGGGGAATGAGCAGTTCTTC.

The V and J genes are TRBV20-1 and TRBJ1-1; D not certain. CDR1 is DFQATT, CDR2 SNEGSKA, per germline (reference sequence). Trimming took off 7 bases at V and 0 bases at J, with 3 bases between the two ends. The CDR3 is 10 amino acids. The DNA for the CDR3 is TGCAGTGTTGTGAACACTGAAGCTTTCTTT. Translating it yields CSVVNTEAFF.

The CDR3 bases are TGTGCCAGCAGTTACTCAGGGGGGGAGGGCACTGAAGCTTTCTTT. Translating gives CASSYSGGEGTEAFF. The J gene is TRBJ1-1, the V gene TRBV6-6, with a tentative D call TRBD1 (6 bases). Germline V gene data show CDR1 as MNHNY and CDR2 as SVGAGI (reference sequence). The CDR3 runs to 15 residues. Trimming stripped 0 bases from V and 4 bases from J, with 12 bases between.

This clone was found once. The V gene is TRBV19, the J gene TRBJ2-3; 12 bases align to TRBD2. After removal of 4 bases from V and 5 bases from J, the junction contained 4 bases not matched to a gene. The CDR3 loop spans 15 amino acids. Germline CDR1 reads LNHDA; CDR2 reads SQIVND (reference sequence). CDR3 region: CASSTLAGGRDTQYF. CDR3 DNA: TGTGCCAGTAGTACCCTAGCGGGGGGGCGAGATACGCAGTATTTT.

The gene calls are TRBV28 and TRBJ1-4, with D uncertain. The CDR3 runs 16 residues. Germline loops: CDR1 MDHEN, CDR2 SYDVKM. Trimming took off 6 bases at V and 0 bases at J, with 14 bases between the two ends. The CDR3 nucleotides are TGTGCCAGCAGACCTCGGACTTTTTCAACTAATGAAAAACTGTTTTTT. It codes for CASRPRTFSTNEKLFF.